This T cell receptor (beta chain) was recorded in a study of beta chain features in type 1 diabetes. Study as a whole: There was similarity between patients and healthy donors in age, gender and cell yields.

A heparinised blood draw that averaged roughly 120 mL was obtained once from each donor. Isolation of CD4+ naive, central memory, regulatory and stem cell-like memory cells was achieved by sorting via CD45RO/CCR7/CD25/CD127/CD95/CD27. Regarding this clone: Its cognate antigen is unknown.

Broader study findings: A definitive answer on HLA type influencing TCRB rearrangement was not reached here.

The CDR3 is 14 residues long. Germline lookup yields CDR1 MDHEN and CDR2 SYDVKM. V was trimmed by 3 bases and J by 2 bases, leaving 11 bases between them. Expressed TCRB transcripts were sequenced after all isolated RNA was converted to cDNA. The data were produced by immunoSEQ multiplex PCR, yet TCRdb's version contains in-frame clones alone and is incomplete. The sample has just over 600,000 clones, roughly a sixth seen once. The source of this sequence is a man younger than 35 in good health. V is TRBV28 and J is TRBJ2-7; D is possibly TRBD2 (6 bases). The specimen sequenced was naive CD4+ T cells from blood. The CDR3 coding sequence is TGTGCCAGCAGTTTGTGGGGGGAAGCCTACGAGCAGTACTTC. It yields the protein CASSLWGEAYEQYF.